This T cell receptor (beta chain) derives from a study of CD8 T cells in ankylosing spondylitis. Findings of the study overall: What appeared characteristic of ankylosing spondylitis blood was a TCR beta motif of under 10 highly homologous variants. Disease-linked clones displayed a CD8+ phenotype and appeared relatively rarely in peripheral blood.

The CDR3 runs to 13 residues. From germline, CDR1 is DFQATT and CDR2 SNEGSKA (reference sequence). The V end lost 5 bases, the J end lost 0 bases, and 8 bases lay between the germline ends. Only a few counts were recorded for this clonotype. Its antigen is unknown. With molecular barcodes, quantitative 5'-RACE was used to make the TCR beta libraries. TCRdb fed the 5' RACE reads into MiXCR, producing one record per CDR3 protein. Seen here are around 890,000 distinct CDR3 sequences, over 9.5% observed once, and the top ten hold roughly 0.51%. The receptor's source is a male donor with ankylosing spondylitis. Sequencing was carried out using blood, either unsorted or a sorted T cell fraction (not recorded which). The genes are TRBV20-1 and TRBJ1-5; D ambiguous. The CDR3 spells CSAQDNSNQPQHF. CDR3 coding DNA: TGCAGTGCTCAAGACAATAGCAATCAGCCCCAGCATTTT.